The clone carrying this T cell receptor beta chain has just one count. Sequencing was performed with immunoSEQ multiplex PCR; in TCRdb, only in-frame clones are kept and a portion is missing. The sample has some 280,000 clones, roughly 93% seen once; the top ten hold around 0.57%. This sample was taken from a study of T cell responses to AZD1222 COVID-19 vaccine. The CDR3 sequence is 17 residues long. Per germline, CDR1 KGHSH and CDR2 LQKENI. Trimming cost V 1 base and J 7 bases, with 21 bases left between them. The chain carries TRBV18 and TRBJ2-3; D unclear. The material was peripheral blood, obtained 28 days after the second AZD1222 dose. The TCR comes from an adult who received the AZD1222 COVID-19 vaccine. This chain's CDR3 is CASSPQVGSIGSNTQYF. In DNA, the CDR3 is TGTGCCAGCTCACCACAGGTCGGCTCCATTGGGTCTAATACGCAGTATTTT.